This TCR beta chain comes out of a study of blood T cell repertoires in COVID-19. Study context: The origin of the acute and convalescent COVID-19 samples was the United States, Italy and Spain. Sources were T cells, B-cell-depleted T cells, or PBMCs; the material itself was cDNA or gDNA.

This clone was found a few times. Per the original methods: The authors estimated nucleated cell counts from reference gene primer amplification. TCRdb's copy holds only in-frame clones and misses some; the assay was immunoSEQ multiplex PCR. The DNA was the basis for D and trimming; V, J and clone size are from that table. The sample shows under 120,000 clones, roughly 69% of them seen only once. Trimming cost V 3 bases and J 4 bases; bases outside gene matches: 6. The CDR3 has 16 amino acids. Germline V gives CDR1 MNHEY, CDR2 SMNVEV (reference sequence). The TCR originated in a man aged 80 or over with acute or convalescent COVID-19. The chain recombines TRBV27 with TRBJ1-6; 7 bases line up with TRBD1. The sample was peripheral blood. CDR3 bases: TGTGCCAGCAGTTTCGGTTCGACAGGGTATAATTCACCCCTCCACTTT. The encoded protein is CASSFGSTGYNSPLHF.